What follows is one TCR beta chain and its context. Its specific antigen is unknown. No base qualities exist here, and no much larger clone lies one base off it. Per the germline V gene (reference sequence), MNHNY is the CDR1 and SVGAGI is the CDR2. The CDR3 runs 19 residues from the cysteine to the phenylalanine. This entry keeps only the CDR3 DNA: 57 bases, framed from base 1. From V the trimming removes 5 bases and from J it removes 6 bases, while the gene matches leave 23 bases of the junction unaccounted for. TCRbeta CDR3 regions were amplified from genomic DNA using the immunoSEQ Assay, a bias-controlled multiplex PCR. Per the original workflow: Nucleated cell counts per sample were estimated from amplification of reference gene primers within the assay. To quantify the absolute abundance of each unique TCRbeta CDR3 rearrangement, sequence reads were collapsed and filtered. For each sample, productive Simpson clonality was calculated as the square root of Simpson's diversity index over productive rearrangements. What TCRdb holds here is the immuneACCESS table cut down to in-frame rearrangements. Part of the clones is not present; checked against another copy, under half of the missing clones reflect an unresolved V gene, and the others are unexplained. V and J calls and clone size come straight from that table; D and trimming were deduced from the DNA. The sample table lists about 190,000 clones, 70% to 90% of them with a count of one. Around 1.2% of the sample comes from the top ten.

Collaborating institutions collected whole blood in K2EDTA tubes following their own protocols. Collaborator samples were shipped for TCRbeta analysis as frozen whole blood, isolated PBMCs, or DNA extracted from either sample type. The sample is drawn from a study of blood T cell repertoires in COVID-19 (dated by TCRdb to the early 2020s). Context from the whole study: The collaborator samples originated in the United States, Italy and Spain and spanned the acute and convalescent phases of COVID-19. The prospective study material was composed of cDNA or gDNA derived from T cells, B-cell-depleted T cells, or PBMCs. Deeply sampled blood TCRbeta repertoires from subjects exposed to, actively infected with, or recovered from COVID-19 were included in the dataset. The repertoires were made available in a free public database intended to serve as a resource for research on the immune response to SARS-CoV-2. The samples were drawn from the first 160 participants of the ongoing ImmuneRACE study and from under 1,500 subjects provided by 6 global collaborators. Sample metadata almost always included a de-identified subject ID, COVID-19 status, age in years and sex. Where available, HLA class I and class II types were taken from metadata supplied by the sample provider and were not determined by assay-based typing.

General findings and caveats noted by the study authors: The amount of clinical and demographic metadata varied by source and participant and was provided uncurated.

Material: peripheral blood. This TCR was recovered from a man aged 30 to 45 with acute or convalescent COVID-19. This sequence uses TRBV6-6 and TRBJ2-7; 9 of the junction bases match TRBD1. The bases are TGTGCCAGCAGTCTACAGGGGGCGCTTACCCTGGGCCCTCTCTCCGAGCAGTACTTC. Translation gives CASSLQGALTLGPLSEQYF.